This T cell receptor beta chain is from a study of T cell responses to AZD1222 COVID-19 vaccine. Study details: Pooling of second doses given at about 4 or about 12 weeks was done.

Broader study findings: CD4 TCRs associated with vaccination spanned spike, dominating at 160-218 and 743-854. Donors in the cohort were predominantly white British and more often female, and clonal diversity was possibly underestimated.

Germline assignment: CDR1 LNHDA and CDR2 SQIVND (reference sequence). The CDR3 runs to 15 residues. Trimming took off 2 bases at V and 0 bases at J, with 8 bases between the two ends. Here immunoSEQ multiplex PCR was the method, and the copy in TCRdb shows in-frame clones only, minus some. Of 130,000 to 150,000 clones in the sample, 80% to 90% were seen once. Note on this clone: The antigen remains undetermined.

Sequenced here: peripheral blood, sampled on day 0 of AZD1222 vaccination. V and J are TRBV19 and TRBJ1-5, with D possibly being TRBD1 (6 bases). This TCR was recovered from an adult in good health. CDR3 in amino acids: CASSIQGTSNQPQHF. The CDR3 nucleotides are TGTGCCAGTAGTATACAGGGGACTAGCAATCAGCCCCAGCATTTT. The complete variable domain, with remaining parts taken from reference TRBV19 and TRBJ1-5, reads DGGITQSPKYLFRKEGQNVTLSCEQNLNHDAMYWYRQDPGQGLRLIYYSQIVNDFQKGDIAEGYSVSREKKESFPLTVTSAQKNPTAFYLCASSIQGTSNQPQHFGDGTRLSIL.